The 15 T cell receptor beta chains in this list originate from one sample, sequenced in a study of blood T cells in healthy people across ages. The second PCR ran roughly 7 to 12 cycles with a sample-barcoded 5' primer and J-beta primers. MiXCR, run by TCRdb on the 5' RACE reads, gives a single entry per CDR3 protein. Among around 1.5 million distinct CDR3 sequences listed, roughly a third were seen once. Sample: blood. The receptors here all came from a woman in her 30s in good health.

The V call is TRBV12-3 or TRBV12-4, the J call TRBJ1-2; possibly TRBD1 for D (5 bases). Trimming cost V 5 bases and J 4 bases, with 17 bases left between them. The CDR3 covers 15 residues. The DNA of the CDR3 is TGTGCCAGCAGTGATAACCGACAGCCTTTCTATGGCTACACCTTC. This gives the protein CASSDNRQPFYGYTF.

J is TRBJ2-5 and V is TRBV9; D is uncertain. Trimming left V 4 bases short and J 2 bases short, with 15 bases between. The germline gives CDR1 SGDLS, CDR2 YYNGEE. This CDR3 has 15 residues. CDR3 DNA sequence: TGTGCCAGCAGCCCCAGCCCGTGGGTTCAAGAGACCCAGTACTTC. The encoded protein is CASSPSPWVQETQYF.

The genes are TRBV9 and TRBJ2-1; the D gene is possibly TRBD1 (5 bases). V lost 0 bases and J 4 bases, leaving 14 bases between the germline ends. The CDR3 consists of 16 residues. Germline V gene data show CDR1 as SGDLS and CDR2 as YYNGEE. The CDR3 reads CASSVGGQGPYNEQFF. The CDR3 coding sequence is TGTGCCAGCAGCGTAGGGGGCCAGGGTCCGTACAATGAGCAGTTCTTC.

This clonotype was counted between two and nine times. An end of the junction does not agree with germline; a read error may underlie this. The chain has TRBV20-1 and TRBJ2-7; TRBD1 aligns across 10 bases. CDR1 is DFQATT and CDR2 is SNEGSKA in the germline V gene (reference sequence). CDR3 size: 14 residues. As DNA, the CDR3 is TGCCGTGCTAGGGCTTTGACAGGGGGCAACGAGCAGTACTTC. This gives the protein CRARALTGGNEQYF.

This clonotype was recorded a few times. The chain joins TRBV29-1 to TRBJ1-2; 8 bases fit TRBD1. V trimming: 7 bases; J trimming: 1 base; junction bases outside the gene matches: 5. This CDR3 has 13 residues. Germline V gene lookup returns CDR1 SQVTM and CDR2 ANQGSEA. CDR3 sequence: CSATGQVNYGYTF. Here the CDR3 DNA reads TGCAGCGCAACGGGACAGGTTAACTATGGCTACACCTTC.

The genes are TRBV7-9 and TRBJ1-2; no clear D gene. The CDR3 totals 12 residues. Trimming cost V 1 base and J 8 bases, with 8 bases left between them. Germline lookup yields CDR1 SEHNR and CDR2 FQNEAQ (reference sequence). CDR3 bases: TGTGCCAGCAGCTTAGGGCCCCCCGGCTACACCTTC. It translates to CASSLGPPGYTF.

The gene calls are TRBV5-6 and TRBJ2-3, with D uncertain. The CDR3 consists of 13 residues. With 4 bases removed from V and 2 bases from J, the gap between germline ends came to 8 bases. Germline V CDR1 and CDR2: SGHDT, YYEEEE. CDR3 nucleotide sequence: TGTGCCAGCAGCATAGACCTCACAGATACGCAGTATTTT. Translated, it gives CASSIDLTDTQYF.

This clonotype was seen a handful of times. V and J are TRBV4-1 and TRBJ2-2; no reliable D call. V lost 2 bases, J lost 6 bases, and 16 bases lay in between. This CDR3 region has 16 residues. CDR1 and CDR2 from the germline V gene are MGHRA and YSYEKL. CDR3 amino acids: CASSQPTTAVAGELFF. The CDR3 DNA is TGCGCCAGCAGCCAACCTACGACGGCGGTAGCCGGGGAGCTGTTTTTT.

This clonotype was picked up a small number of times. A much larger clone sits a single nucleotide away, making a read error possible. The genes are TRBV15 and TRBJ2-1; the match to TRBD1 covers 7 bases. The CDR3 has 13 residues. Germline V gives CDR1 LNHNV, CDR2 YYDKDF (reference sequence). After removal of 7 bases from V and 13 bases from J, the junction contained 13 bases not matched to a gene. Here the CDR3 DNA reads TGTGCCACCAAACCTAATGACAGGGAGACCCAGTTCTTC. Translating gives CATKPNDRETQFF.

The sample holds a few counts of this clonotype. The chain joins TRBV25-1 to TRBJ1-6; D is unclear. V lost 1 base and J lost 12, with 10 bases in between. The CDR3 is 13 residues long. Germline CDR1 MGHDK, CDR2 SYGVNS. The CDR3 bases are TGTGCCAGCAGTGAATCGACACACGGACCCCTCCACTTT. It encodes CASSESTHGPLHF.

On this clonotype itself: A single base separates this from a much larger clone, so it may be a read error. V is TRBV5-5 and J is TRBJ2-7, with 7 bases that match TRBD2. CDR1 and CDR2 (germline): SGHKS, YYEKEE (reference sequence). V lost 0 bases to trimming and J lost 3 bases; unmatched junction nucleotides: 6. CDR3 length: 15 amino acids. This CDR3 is CASSLAGASGYEQYF. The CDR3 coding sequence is TGTGCCAGCAGCTTGGCCGGGGCTAGCGGCTACGAGCAGTACTTC.

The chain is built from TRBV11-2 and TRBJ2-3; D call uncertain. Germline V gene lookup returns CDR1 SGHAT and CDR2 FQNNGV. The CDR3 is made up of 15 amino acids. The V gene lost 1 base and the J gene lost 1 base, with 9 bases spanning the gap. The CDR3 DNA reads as TGTGCCAGCAGCTTAGTCGGGCACGGCACAGATACGCAGTATTTT. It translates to CASSLVGHGTDTQYF.

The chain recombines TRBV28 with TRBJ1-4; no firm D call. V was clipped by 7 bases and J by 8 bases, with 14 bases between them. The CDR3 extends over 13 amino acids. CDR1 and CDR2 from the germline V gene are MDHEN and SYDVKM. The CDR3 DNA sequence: TGTGCCAGCATGGAGATTAAGGGCGAAAAACTGTTTTTT. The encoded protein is CASMEIKGEKLFF.

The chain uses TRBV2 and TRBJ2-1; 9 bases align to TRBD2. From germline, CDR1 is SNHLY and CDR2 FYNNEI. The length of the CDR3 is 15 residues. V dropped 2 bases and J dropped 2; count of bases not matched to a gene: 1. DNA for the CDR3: TGTGCCAGCAGTGAACAGCGGGAGGCCTACAATGAGCAGTTCTTC. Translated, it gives CASSEQREAYNEQFF.

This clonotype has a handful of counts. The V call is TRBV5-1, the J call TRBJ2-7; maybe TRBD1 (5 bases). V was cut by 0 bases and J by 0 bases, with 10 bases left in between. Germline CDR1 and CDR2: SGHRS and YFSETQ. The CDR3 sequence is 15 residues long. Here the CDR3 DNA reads TGCGCCAGCAGCTTGGGAAGACAGAGCTCCTACGAGCAGTACTTC. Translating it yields CASSLGRQSSYEQYF.